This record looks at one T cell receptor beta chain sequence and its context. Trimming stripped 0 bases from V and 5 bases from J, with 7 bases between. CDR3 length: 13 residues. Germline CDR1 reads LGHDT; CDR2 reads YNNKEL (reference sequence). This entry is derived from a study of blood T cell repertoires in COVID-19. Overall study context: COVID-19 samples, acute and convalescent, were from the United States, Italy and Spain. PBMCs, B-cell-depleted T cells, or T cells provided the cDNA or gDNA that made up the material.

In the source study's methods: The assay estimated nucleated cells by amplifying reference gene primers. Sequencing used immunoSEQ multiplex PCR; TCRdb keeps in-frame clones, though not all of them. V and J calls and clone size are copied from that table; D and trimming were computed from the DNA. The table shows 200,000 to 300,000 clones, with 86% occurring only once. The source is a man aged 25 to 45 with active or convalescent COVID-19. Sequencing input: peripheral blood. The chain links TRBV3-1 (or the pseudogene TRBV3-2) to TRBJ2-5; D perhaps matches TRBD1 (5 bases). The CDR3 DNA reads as TGTGCCAGCAGCCAAGATAGGGGCGAGACCCAGTACTTC. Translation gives CASSQDRGETQYF.